One and the same sample provided the 25 T cell receptor beta chains below, sequenced in a study of blood T cells in healthy people across ages. Through a sample-barcoded 5' primer and a J-beta primer mix, a second PCR was run for roughly 6 to 11 cycles. TCRdb re-called the 5' RACE reads through MiXCR, storing one row per CDR3 protein. The table lists around 1,800,000 distinct CDR3 sequences, 35% to 50% of them singletons, with more than 20% in the top ten. The sequenced sample consisted of blood. These receptors all stem from a human donor in good health.

This clonotype was observed a handful of times. J is TRBJ2-3 and V is TRBV2, with D perhaps TRBD1 (5 bases). This CDR3 has 16 residues. Trimming removed 0 bases at V and 3 bases at J, with 13 bases between. Germline V lookup: CDR1 SNHLY, CDR2 FYNNEI. For the CDR3, the DNA is TGTGCCAGCAGTGAAGCACGTGACAGTCCTACAGATACGCAGTATTTT. It codes for CASSEARDSPTDTQYF.

V gene TRBV12-3 or TRBV12-4 combines with J gene TRBJ2-7; D gene ambiguous. CDR3 length equals 13 residues. The V and J ends lost 5 bases and 7 bases respectively, with 15 bases between them. In DNA form, the CDR3 reads TGTGCCAGCAGTACGTCTTTGTCCGGGGAGCAGTACTTC. Translation: CASSTSLSGEQYF.

In this sample, this clonotype turned up a few times. The chain employs TRBV2 and TRBJ2-1, with D maybe TRBD1 (6 bases). The V end was cut by 2 bases, the J end by 5 bases, with 13 bases between. The CDR3 runs 15 residues. Germline V gene data show CDR1 as SNHLY and CDR2 as FYNNEI. CDR3 DNA: TGTGCCAGCAGTGAAAGGGACATAAGCAACAATGAGCAGTTCTTC. Protein product: CASSERDISNNEQFF. Looking up the rest from reference TRBV2 and TRBJ2-1 gives the full variable domain: EPEVTQTPSHQVTQMGQEVILRCVPISNHLYFYWYRQILGQKVEFLVSFYNNEISEKSEIFDDQFSVERPDGSNFTLKIRSTKLEDSAMYFCASSERDISNNEQFFGPGTRLTVL.

This chain joins TRBV20-1 and TRBJ1-2; perhaps TRBD1 as D (6 bases). In germline, CDR1 is DFQATT, CDR2 SNEGSKA (reference sequence). Trimming left V 2 bases short and J 0 bases short, with 25 bases between. The CDR3 length is 19 residues. CDR3 residues: CSARQGTNITTPANYGYTF. The CDR3 DNA is TGCAGTGCTAGACAGGGGACCAACATCACTACACCCGCTAACTATGGCTACACCTTC.

CDR3 protein: CASSLVYGTGGNEQFF. The CDR3 region has the DNA TGTGCCAGCAGCTTAGTATACGGGACAGGGGGCAATGAGCAGTTCTTC. The chain joins TRBV7-2 to TRBJ2-1; TRBD1 matches at 11 bases. Germline values: CDR1 SGHTA, CDR2 FQGNSA. This CDR3 has 16 amino acids. V trimming: 1 base; J trimming: 6 bases; junction bases outside the gene matches: 5.

The V call is TRBV29-1, the J call TRBJ2-1; D not certain. With 7 bases removed from V and 2 bases from J, the gap between germline ends came to 15 bases. Germline V gene lookup returns CDR1 SQVTM and CDR2 ANQGSEA. The CDR3 extends over 14 amino acids. The chain's CDR3 is CSGIGYNPYNEQFF. In DNA form, the CDR3 reads TGCAGCGGGATCGGGTATAACCCCTACAATGAGCAGTTCTTC.

This chain links TRBV7-2 with TRBJ2-3; 8 bases align to TRBD1. The V gene end was trimmed by 2 bases and the J gene end by 2 bases; junction bases not matched to a gene: 12. The CDR3 consists of 18 residues. CDR1 is SGHTA and CDR2 is FQGNSA in the germline V gene. CDR3 in DNA: TGTGCCAGCAGCTTAACCGGGACAGGATTAGGTCCCACAGATACGCAGTATTTT. Translated: CASSLTGTGLGPTDTQYF. The full variable domain, with the rest looked up from reference TRBV7-2 and TRBJ2-3, is GAGVSQSPSNKVTEKGKDVELRCDPISGHTALYWYRQSLGQGLEFLIYFQGNSAPDKSGLPSDRFSAERTGGSVSTLTIQRTQQEDSAVYLCASSLTGTGLGPTDTQYFGPGTRLTVL.

The chain links TRBV20-1 to TRBJ2-3; 7 bases map to TRBD2. The J segment lost 5 bases and the V segment lost 2 bases, leaving 7 bases of the junction unmatched. Germline assignment: CDR1 DFQATT and CDR2 SNEGSKA (reference sequence). The CDR3 loop spans 14 amino acids. The CDR3 DNA reads TGCAGTGCTAGACCTAGCGGAACCAGAGATACGCAGTATTTT. Its translation: CSARPSGTRDTQYF.

The CDR3 reads CSANILAEVSTDTQYF. The CDR3 nucleotides read TGCAGTGCTAACATTCTAGCGGAGGTTAGCACAGATACGCAGTATTTT. The chain carries TRBV20-1 and TRBJ2-3; TRBD2 matches at 7 bases. CDR3 length: 16 residues. V trimming: 4 bases; J trimming: 0 bases; junction bases outside the gene matches: 10. The germline V gene has CDR1 DFQATT and CDR2 SNEGSKA (reference sequence).

A few counts support this clonotype. V is TRBV4-1 and J is TRBJ2-7, with D perhaps assigned TRBD1 or TRBD2 (6 bases each). The CDR3 is made up of 16 amino acids. Germline CDR1 reads MGHRA; CDR2 reads YSYEKL. The ends were cut back, 0 bases at V and 1 base at J, with 13 bases in the middle. For the CDR3, the DNA is TGCGCCAGCAGCCAAGAGGGGGGCCTATTGTCCTACGAGCAGTACTTC. The encoded protein is CASSQEGGLLSYEQYF.

This clonotype was recorded once. J is TRBJ1-1 and V is TRBV7-9, with a tentative D call TRBD1 (5 bases). The CDR3 sequence is 13 residues long. V was cut by 1 base and J by 7 bases, with 10 bases left in between. In germline, CDR1 is SEHNR, CDR2 FQNEAQ (reference sequence). CDR3 coding DNA: TGTGCCAGCAGCTTAGAGTGGCAGGGTGAAGCTTTCTTT. Translated: CASSLEWQGEAFF.

The rearrangement links TRBV7-9 to TRBJ2-7, with D uncertain. Looked up from germline, CDR1 is SEHNR and CDR2 is FQNEAQ (reference sequence). V dropped 6 bases and J dropped 6 bases, with 18 bases sitting between them. The CDR3 loop spans 14 amino acids. The CDR3 DNA reads TGTGCCAGCAGTTCCGGGTTCGGTACCTCCGAGCAGTACTTC. Amino acids: CASSSGFGTSEQYF.

This clonotype has ten or more counts. This sequence joins TRBV9 and TRBJ2-5; D is unclear. CDR1 is SGDLS, CDR2 YYNGEE, per germline. The length of the CDR3 is 15 residues. V was clipped by 4 bases and J by 0 bases, with 13 bases between them. CDR3 sequence (DNA): TGTGCCAGCAGCCCCTACCTGGCGGACCAAGAGACCCAGTACTTC. Translated: CASSPYLADQETQYF.

In this sample, this clonotype turned up a few times. The genes are TRBV6-1 and TRBJ2-5, with D possibly matching TRBD2 (5 bases). V lost 8 bases and J 5 bases, leaving 18 bases between the germline ends. The CDR3 has 14 residues. Germline V gene data show CDR1 as MNHNS and CDR2 as SASEGT. DNA of the CDR3: TGTGCCAGCCGGGGTGGATTAGTCCAGGAGACCCAGTACTTC. Encoded protein: CASRGGLVQETQYF.

The J gene is TRBJ2-5, the V gene TRBV7-2, with 13 bases matching TRBD2. The J segment lost 6 bases and the V segment lost 4 bases, leaving 5 bases of the junction unmatched. Looked up from germline, CDR1 is SGHTA and CDR2 is FQGNSA. This CDR3 is built from 15 residues. For the CDR3, the DNA is TGTGCCAGCAGCTCGGGACTAGCGGGGCCAAAGACCCAGTACTTC. Amino acids: CASSSGLAGPKTQYF.

This clonotype has more than one count but fewer than ten. The chain has TRBV7-9 and TRBJ1-2, with D unresolved. V dropped 0 bases and J dropped 3 bases, with 14 bases sitting between them. The V gene's germline CDR1 is SEHNR and CDR2 FQNEAQ (reference sequence). CDR3 size: 16 residues. The CDR3 DNA sequence: TGTGCCAGCAGCTTAGCGCAAAGGATTCAGTACTATGGCTACACCTTC. It is translated as CASSLAQRIQYYGYTF. The variable domain in full, with the rest retrieved from reference TRBV7-9 and TRBJ1-2, is DTGVSQNPRHKITKRGQNVTFRCDPISEHNRLYWYRQTLGQGPEFLTYFQNEAQLEKSRLLSDRFSAERPKGSFSTLEIQRTEQGDSAMYLCASSLAQRIQYYGYTFGSGTRLTVV.

A few counts support this clonotype. This chain links TRBV2 with TRBJ2-1; maybe TRBD2 (7 bases). This CDR3 region has 13 residues. The V end was cut by 6 bases, the J end by 10 bases, with 16 bases between. The V gene's germline CDR1 is SNHLY and CDR2 FYNNEI. The CDR3 DNA sequence: TGTGCCAGCAGGTTACAGGGACTAAAAGAGCAGTTCTTC. It is translated as CASRLQGLKEQFF. The full variable domain, rest sourced from reference TRBV2 and TRBJ2-1, is EPEVTQTPSHQVTQMGQEVILRCVPISNHLYFYWYRQILGQKVEFLVSFYNNEISEKSEIFDDQFSVERPDGSNFTLKIRSTKLEDSAMYFCASRLQGLKEQFFGPGTRLTVL.

This clonotype was seen only a few times. The chain couples TRBV20-1 to TRBJ2-7; no firm D call. Trimming shortened V by 5 bases and J by 3 bases, and 14 bases separated the two germline ends. The CDR3 spans 13 residues. The germline CDR1 and CDR2 sequences are DFQATT and SNEGSKA (reference sequence). The CDR3 region is CSAQPKFNYEQYF. DNA of the CDR3: TGCAGTGCTCAACCCAAATTCAACTACGAGCAGTACTTC.

The sample holds a few counts of this clonotype. The chain joins TRBV20-1 to TRBJ2-1; TRBD2 might be the D (6 bases). The CDR3 is 15 residues long. Germline CDR1 reads DFQATT; CDR2 reads SNEGSKA (reference sequence). The V and J ends lost 0 bases and 0 bases respectively, with 9 bases between them. Here the CDR3 reads CSAREWGVSYNEQFF. CDR3 sequence (DNA): TGCAGTGCTAGAGAGTGGGGGGTCTCCTACAATGAGCAGTTCTTC.

V is TRBV15 and J is TRBJ2-1, with TRBD2 matching 8 bases. Unmatched junction bases numbered 3, after V lost 5 bases and J lost 6 bases. Germline values: CDR1 LNHNV, CDR2 YYDKDF (reference sequence). The CDR3 is 13 residues long. CDR3 region: CATSGTSFNEQFF. CDR3 DNA: TGTGCCACCAGCGGGACTAGTTTCAATGAGCAGTTCTTC.

This chain links TRBV6-5 with TRBJ1-2, with D maybe TRBD1 (6 bases). Trimming took 0 bases from V and 5 from J, leaving 13 bases between them. The CDR3 length is 15 residues. Looked up from germline, CDR1 is MNHEY and CDR2 is SVGAGI. The DNA for the CDR3 is TGTGCCAGCAGTTACTCGGGGGGGCCAATGTATGGCTACACCTTC. Encoded protein: CASSYSGGPMYGYTF.

The chain employs TRBV29-1 and TRBJ2-7; TRBD2 aligns across 11 bases. Germline trimming cut 7 bases from V and 3 bases from J; bases unmatched to any gene: 5. Germline CDR1 SQVTM, CDR2 ANQGSEA. CDR3 length: 13 amino acids. CDR3 DNA: TGCAGCGCTAGCGGGGGGACGATCTACGAGCAGTACTTC. Amino acids: CSASGGTIYEQYF.

This rearrangement joins TRBV20-1 to TRBJ2-3; TRBD2 matches 10 bases. The V gene end was trimmed by 2 bases and the J gene end by 0 bases; junction bases not matched to a gene: 8. Germline lookup yields CDR1 DFQATT and CDR2 SNEGSKA (reference sequence). The CDR3 runs to 17 residues. The CDR3 here is CSARSSLAGFSTDTQYF. CDR3 in DNA: TGCAGTGCTAGATCCTCACTAGCGGGGTTTAGCACAGATACGCAGTATTTT.

This clonotype has at least ten counts. The gene calls are TRBV5-1 and TRBJ2-1; D gene unclear. Trimming took off 0 bases at V and 0 bases at J, with 7 bases between the two ends. CDR1 SGHRS and CDR2 YFSETQ come from the germline V gene. The CDR3 runs 15 residues. CDR3 sequence: CASSLAQSSYNEQFF. The DNA of the CDR3 is TGCGCCAGCAGCTTGGCCCAGAGCTCCTACAATGAGCAGTTCTTC.

This clonotype appeared a few times. The chain joins TRBV2 to TRBJ2-7; TRBD2 is a possible D gene (5 bases). From germline, CDR1 is SNHLY and CDR2 FYNNEI. Trimming shortened V by 7 bases and J by 2 bases, and 15 bases separated the two germline ends. This CDR3 has 14 amino acids. The chain's CDR3 is CASKKDFIPYEQYF. For the CDR3, the DNA is TGTGCCAGCAAAAAGGACTTCATTCCCTACGAGCAGTACTTC.